This T cell receptor (beta chain) was observed in a study of CD8 T cells in Susac syndrome. Overall study findings and caveats: That the number of individuals in its TCR sequencing and HLA analysis was relatively small was acknowledged by the study.

The study sequenced TCR beta in blood CD8+ and CD4+ T cells. In contrast to the negatively isolated CD8+ and CD4+ T cells, TEMRA cells were FACS-enriched. Comment on this clonotype: The antigen is unknown.

The length of the CDR3 is 15 residues. The ends were cut back, 2 bases at V and 4 bases at J, with 12 bases in the middle. Germline V lookup: CDR1 MDHEN, CDR2 SYDVKM. An amount of RNA that ranged from roughly 0.5 to 1 ug was reverse transcribed with random hexamers. immunoSEQ multiplex PCR amplified TCR beta CDR3 across 54 Vbeta, 13 Jbeta. MiXCR was run by TCRdb on the immunoSEQ multiplex PCR reads, yielding one entry per CDR3 protein. Of about 200,000 distinct CDR3 sequences listed, over 85% are singletons. The source material was CD4+ T cells from PBMCs. The rearrangement joins TRBV28 to TRBJ1-5; D is undetermined. The TCR sequence derives from a human donor in good health. For the CDR3, the DNA is TGTGCCAGCAGTTTAGCAGGACCGCTAAATCAGCCCCAGCATTTT. Amino acids: CASSLAGPLNQPQHF.